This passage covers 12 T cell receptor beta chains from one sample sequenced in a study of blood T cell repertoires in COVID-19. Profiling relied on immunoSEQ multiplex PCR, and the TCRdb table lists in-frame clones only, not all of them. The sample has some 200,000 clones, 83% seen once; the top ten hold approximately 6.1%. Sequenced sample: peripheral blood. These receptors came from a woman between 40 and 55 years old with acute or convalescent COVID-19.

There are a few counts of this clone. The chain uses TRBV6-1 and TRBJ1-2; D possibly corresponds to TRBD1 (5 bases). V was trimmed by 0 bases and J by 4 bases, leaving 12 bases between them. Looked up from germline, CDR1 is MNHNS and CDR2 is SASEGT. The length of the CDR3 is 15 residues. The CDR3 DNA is TGTGCCAGCAGTGAAGCGCTGGGGGGAGGCTATGGCTACACCTTC. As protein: CASSEALGGGYGYTF.

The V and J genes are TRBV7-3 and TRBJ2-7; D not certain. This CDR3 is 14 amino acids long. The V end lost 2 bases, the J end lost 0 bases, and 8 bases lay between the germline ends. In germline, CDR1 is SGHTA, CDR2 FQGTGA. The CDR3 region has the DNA TGTGCCAGCAGCTTAGTTCCCGGCTCCTACGAGCAGTACTTC. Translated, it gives CASSLVPGSYEQYF. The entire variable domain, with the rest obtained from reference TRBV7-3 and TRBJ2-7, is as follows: GAGVSQTPSNKVTEKGKYVELRCDPISGHTALYWYRQSLGQGPEFLIYFQGTGAADDSGLPNDRFFAVRPEGSVSTLKIQRTERGDSAVYLCASSLVPGSYEQYFGPGTRLTVT.

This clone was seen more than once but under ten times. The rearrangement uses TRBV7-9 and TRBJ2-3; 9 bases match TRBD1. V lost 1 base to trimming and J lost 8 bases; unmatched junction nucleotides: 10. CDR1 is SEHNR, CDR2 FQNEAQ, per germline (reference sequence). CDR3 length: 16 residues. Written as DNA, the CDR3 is TGTGCCAGCAGCTTAGAGGGGACAGGGTCCCCGGGTACGCAGTATTTT. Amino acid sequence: CASSLEGTGSPGTQYF.

The CDR3 here is CASCEGGITDTQYF. For the CDR3, the DNA is TGTGCCAGCTGTGAGGGAGGGATCACAGATACGCAGTATTTT. V gene TRBV7-2 combines with J gene TRBJ2-3, with 7 bases aligning to TRBD2. V gave up 8 bases and J gave up 2 bases; unmatched junction bases: 7. Germline loops: CDR1 SGHTA, CDR2 FQGNSA. The CDR3 totals 14 residues. The whole variable domain, filled in from reference TRBV7-2 and TRBJ2-3, reads GAGVSQSPSNKVTEKGKDVELRCDPISGHTALYWYRQSLGQGLEFLIYFQGNSAPDKSGLPSDRFSAERTGGSVSTLTIQRTQQEDSAVYLCASCEGGITDTQYFGPGTRLTVL.

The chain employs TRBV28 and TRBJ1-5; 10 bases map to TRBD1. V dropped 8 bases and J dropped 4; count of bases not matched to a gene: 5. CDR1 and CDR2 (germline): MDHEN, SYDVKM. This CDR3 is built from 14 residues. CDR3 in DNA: TGTGCCAGCGGTCGGACAGGGGGGAATCAGCCCCAGCATTTT. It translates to CASGRTGGNQPQHF.

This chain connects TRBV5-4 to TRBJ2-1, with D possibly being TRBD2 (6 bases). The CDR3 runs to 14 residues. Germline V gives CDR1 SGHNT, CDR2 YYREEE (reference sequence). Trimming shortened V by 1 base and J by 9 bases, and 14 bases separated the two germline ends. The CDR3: CASSLFGGGTEQFF. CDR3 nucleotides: TGTGCCAGCAGCTTGTTTGGGGGAGGCACTGAGCAGTTCTTC. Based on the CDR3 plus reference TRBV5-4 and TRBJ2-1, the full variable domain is ETGVTQSPTHLIKTRGQQVTLRCSSQSGHNTVSWYQQALGQGPQFIFQYYREEENGRGNFPPRFSGLQFPNYSSELNVNALELDDSALYLCASSLFGGGTEQFFGPGTRLTVL.

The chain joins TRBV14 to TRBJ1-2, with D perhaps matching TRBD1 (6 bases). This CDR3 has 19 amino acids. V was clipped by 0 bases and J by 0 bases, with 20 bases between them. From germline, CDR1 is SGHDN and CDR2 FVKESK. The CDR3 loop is CASSQDTLPDRATNYGYTF. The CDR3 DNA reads TGTGCCAGCAGCCAAGATACACTACCGGACAGAGCGACTAACTATGGCTACACCTTC.

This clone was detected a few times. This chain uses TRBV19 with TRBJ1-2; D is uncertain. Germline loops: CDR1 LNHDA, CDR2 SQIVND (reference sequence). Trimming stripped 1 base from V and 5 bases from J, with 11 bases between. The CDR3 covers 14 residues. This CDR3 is CASSIAQASYGYTF. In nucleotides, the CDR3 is TGTGCCAGTAGTATAGCGCAGGCGTCTTATGGCTACACCTTC.

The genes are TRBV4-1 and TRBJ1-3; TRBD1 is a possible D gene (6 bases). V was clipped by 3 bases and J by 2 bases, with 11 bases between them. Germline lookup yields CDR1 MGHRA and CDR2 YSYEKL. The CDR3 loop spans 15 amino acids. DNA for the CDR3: TGCGCCAGCAGCCACCCCGGACAGACTGGAAACACCATATATTTT. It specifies CASSHPGQTGNTIYF.

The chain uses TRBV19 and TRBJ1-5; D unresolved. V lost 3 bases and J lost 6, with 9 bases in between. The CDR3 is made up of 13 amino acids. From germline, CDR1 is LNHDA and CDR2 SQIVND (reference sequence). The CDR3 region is CASSIAGVQPQHF. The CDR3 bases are TGTGCCAGTAGTATCGCCGGGGTTCAGCCCCAGCATTTT.

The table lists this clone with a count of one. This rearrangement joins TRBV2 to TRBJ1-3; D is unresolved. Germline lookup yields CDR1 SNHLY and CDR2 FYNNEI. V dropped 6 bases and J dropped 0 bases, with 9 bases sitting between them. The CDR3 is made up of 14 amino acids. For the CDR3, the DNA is TGTGCCAGCAGCAAACTGCTCTCTGGAAACACCATATATTTT. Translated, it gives CASSKLLSGNTIYF. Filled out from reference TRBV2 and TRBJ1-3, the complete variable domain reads EPEVTQTPSHQVTQMGQEVILRCVPISNHLYFYWYRQILGQKVEFLVSFYNNEISEKSEIFDDQFSVERPDGSNFTLKIRSTKLEDSAMYFCASSKLLSGNTIYFGEGSWLTVV.

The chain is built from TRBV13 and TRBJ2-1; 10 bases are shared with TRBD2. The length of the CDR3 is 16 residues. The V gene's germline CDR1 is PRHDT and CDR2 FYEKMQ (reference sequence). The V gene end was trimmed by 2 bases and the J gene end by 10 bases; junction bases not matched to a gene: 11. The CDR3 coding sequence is TGTGCCAGCAGCTTAAGGCCCAGCGGGGGGGCCGGGGAGCAGTTCTTC. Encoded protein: CASSLRPSGGAGEQFF. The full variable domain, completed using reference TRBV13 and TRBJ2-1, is AAGVIQSPRHLIKEKRETATLKCYPIPRHDTVYWYQQGPGQDPQFLISFYEKMQSDKGSIPDRFSAQQFSDYHSELNMSSLELGDSALYFCASSLRPSGGAGEQFFGPGTRLTVL.